This T cell receptor (beta chain) is drawn from a study of siplizumab effects on memory and regulatory T cells. General study results and limits: Mappable CD4+ clones that were alloreactive averaged around 70% Treg-derived with siplizumab versus around 25% in controls. No naive or memory phenotype could be assigned to roughly 75-95% of proliferating clones.

The mixed lymphocyte reaction cells were cocultured at 37°C for less than seven days. V was clipped by 8 bases and J by 9 bases, with 17 bases between them. The CDR3 has 13 amino acids. Germline CDR1 reads MGHRA; CDR2 reads YSYEKL. A few counts support this clone. The antigen is undetermined. The protocol was immunoSEQ multiplex PCR, while the TCRdb copy is restricted to in-frame clones and leaves out a portion. This sample yields approximately 5,400 clones, of which 40% to 55% are seen a single time; nearly 85% belongs to the top ten. The chain couples TRBV4-1 to TRBJ2-1; D gene ambiguous. The receptor's source is a human donor in good health; the cells came from an allogeneic mixed lymphocyte reaction. Some clones in this sample may be carry-over from other donors' samples. Specimen: CFSE-low (dividing) CD8+ T cells sorted from an allogeneic mixed lymphocyte reaction. For the CDR3, the DNA is TGCGCCAGCCGAGCCTTACGTGGCGGTGAGCAGTTCTTC. This encodes CASRALRGGEQFF.